The present TCR beta chain was sequenced within a study of metastatic and nonmetastatic thyroid tumors. Study context: For malignant and benign thyroid patients, tumor or nodule tissue and blood were the sources whose repertoires were compared.

In the original workflow: Researchers built a distant-metastasis classifier for papillary thyroid cancer that drew on CDR3 differences across clinicopathological groups. Using MiXCR, TCRdb reanalyzed the PCR reads. The authors' filters were not applied to this entry. The sample shows approximately 60,000 clones, roughly 30% of them seen only once. Overall study results and limits: Reported TCR beta diversity, measured in blood and tumor, was significantly higher for malignant thyroid tumors than for benign nodules.

Per the germline V gene, CDR1 is MNHNS and CDR2 is SASEGT. J gave up 3 bases and V 10 bases, and 13 bases lay outside the gene matches. CDR3 length: 15 amino acids. Comments on this clone: The antigen is undetermined.

No patient received treatment before thyroid surgery. V gene TRBV6-1 combines with J gene TRBJ2-7; 9 positions match TRBD1. This clonotype was obtained from a female donor with papillary thyroid cancer or a benign thyroid nodule (not recorded which). Some clones in this sample may be carry-over from other donors' samples. The material sequenced was blood. CDR3 DNA: TGTGCCACCACTCAGGCCGGGACAGGGTACTACGAGCAGTACTTC. Translating gives CATTQAGTGYYEQYF.